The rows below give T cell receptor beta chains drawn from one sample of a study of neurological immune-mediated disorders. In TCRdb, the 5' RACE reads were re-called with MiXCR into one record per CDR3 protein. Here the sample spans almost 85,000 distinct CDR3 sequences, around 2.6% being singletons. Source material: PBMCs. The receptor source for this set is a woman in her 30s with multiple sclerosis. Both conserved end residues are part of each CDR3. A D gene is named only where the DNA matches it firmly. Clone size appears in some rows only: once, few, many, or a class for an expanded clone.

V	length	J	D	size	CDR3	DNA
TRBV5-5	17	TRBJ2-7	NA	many	CASSFVTGDPTPYEQYF	TGTGCCAGCAGCTTCGTTACGGGGGACCCAACCCCCTACGAGCAGTACTTC
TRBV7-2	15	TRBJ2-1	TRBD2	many	CASSLVAGENNEQFF	TGTGCCAGCAGCTTAGTAGCGGGAGAAAACAATGAGCAGTTCTTC
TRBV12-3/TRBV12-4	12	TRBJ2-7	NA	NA	CASSASLYEQYF	TGTGCCAGCAGTGCAAGCCTCTACGAGCAGTACTTC
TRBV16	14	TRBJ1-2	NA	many	CASSQHSIRYGYTF	TGTGCCAGCAGCCAACATTCGATTCGCTATGGCTACACCTTC
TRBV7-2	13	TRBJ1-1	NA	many	CASIPGTHTEAFF	TGTGCCAGCATACCAGGCACCCACACTGAAGCTTTCTTT
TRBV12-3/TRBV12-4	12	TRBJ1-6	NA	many	CASSRDNSPLHF	TGTGCCAGCAGCCGGGACAATTCACCCCTCCACTTT
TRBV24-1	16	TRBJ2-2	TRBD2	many	CATSDLAGGPTGELFF	TGTGCCACCAGTGATTTAGCGGGAGGACCCACCGGGGAGCTGTTTTTT
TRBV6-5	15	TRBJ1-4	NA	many	CASSPVRGTREKLFF	TGTGCCAGCAGTCCAGTGCGGGGAACGCGGGAAAAACTGTTTTTT
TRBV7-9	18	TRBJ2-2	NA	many	CASSLALRVLQRPGELFF	TGTGCCAGCAGCTTAGCGCTAAGGGTTTTACAGAGGCCCGGGGAGCTGTTTTTT
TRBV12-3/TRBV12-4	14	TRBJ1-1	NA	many	CASSLQDRNTEAFF	TGTGCCAGCAGTCTGCAGGACAGGAACACTGAAGCTTTCTTT
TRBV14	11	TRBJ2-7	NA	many	CASSSGVEQYF	TGTGCCAGCAGTTCGGGTGTCGAGCAGTACTTC
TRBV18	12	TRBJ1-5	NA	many	CASSAGNQPQHF	TGTGCCAGCTCAGCAGGGAATCAGCCCCAGCATTTT
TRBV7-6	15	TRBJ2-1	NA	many	CASSPNHITANEQFF	TGTGCCAGCAGCCCAAACCATATCACTGCCAATGAGCAGTTCTTC
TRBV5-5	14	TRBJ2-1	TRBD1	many	CASSSTGGYNEQFF	TGTGCCAGCAGCTCCACAGGGGGCTACAATGAGCAGTTCTTC
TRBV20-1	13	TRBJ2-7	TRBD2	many	CSAIAGTIYEQYF	TGCAGTGCTATAGCGGGGACAATCTACGAGCAGTACTTC
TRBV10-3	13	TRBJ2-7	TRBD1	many	CAIRGTATYEQYF	TGTGCCATCAGGGGGACAGCAACCTACGAGCAGTACTTC
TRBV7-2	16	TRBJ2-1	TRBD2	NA	CASSLVLADHYNEQFF	TGTGCCAGCAGCTTAGTTCTAGCGGACCATTACAATGAGCAGTTCTTC
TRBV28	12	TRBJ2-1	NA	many	CASSLGTNEQFF	TGTGCCAGCAGTTTAGGGACAAACGAGCAGTTCTTC
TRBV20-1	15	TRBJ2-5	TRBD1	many	CSARGRDREMETQYF	TGCAGTGCTAGGGGTAGGGACAGGGAAATGGAGACCCAGTACTTC
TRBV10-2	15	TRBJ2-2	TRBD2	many	CASRLAGANTGELFF	TGCGCCAGCAGACTAGCGGGGGCGAACACCGGGGAGCTGTTTTTT
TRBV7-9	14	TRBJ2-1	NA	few	CASSLADRWDEQFF	TGTGCCAGCAGCTTAGCAGACAGGTGGGATGAGCAGTTCTTC
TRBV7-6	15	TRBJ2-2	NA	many	CASSRAGLGSGELFF	TGTGCCAGCAGTAGAGCGGGTTTAGGGTCCGGGGAGCTGTTTTTT
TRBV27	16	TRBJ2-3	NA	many	CASSLFSDRSTDTQYF	TGTGCCAGCAGTTTATTTAGCGACCGTAGCACAGATACGCAGTATTTT
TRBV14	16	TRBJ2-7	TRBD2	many	CASSLVGGRQTYEQYF	TGTGCCAGCAGCCTCGTAGGCGGGAGGCAGACTTACGAGCAGTACTTC
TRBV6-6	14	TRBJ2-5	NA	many	CASRPGNYQETQYF	TGTGCCAGCAGGCCCGGAAACTACCAAGAGACCCAGTACTTC
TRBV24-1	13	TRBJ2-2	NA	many	CATTGTATGELFF	TGTGCCACCACCGGGACTGCCACCGGGGAGCTGTTTTTT
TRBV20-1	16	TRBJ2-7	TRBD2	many	CSARDPTGGSLYEQYF	TGCAGTGCTAGAGATCCGACGGGCGGGAGTCTCTACGAGCAGTACTTC
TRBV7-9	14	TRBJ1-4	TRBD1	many	CASSSQGAQEKLFF	TGTGCCAGCAGCTCGCAGGGGGCGCAAGAAAAACTGTTTTTT
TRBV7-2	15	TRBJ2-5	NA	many	CASSLSGGDQETQYF	TGTGCCAGCAGCTTAAGCGGCGGAGACCAAGAGACCCAGTACTTC
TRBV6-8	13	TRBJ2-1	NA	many	CASTLGGYNEQFF	TGTGCCAGCACGCTCGGGGGTTACAATGAGCAGTTCTTC
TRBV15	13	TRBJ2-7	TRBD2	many	CATSFAGANEQYF	TGTGCCACCAGTTTCGCGGGAGCTAACGAGCAGTACTTC
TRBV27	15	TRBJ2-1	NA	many	CASSLASAPYNEQFF	TGTGCCAGCAGTTTAGCCAGCGCGCCCTACAATGAGCAGTTCTTC
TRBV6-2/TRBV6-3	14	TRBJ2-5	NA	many	CATYDAADSETQYF	TGTGCCACCTATGACGCTGCGGACTCGGAGACCCAGTACTTC
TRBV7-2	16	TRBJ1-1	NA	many	CASSFNGARGHTEAFF	TGTGCCAGCAGCTTTAATGGGGCCAGGGGCCACACTGAAGCTTTCTTT
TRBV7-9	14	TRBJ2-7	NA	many	CASSSPDRFYEQYF	TGTGCCAGCAGCAGCCCGGACCGGTTCTACGAGCAGTACTTC
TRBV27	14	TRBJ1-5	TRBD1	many	CASSLQGGDQPQHF	TGTGCCAGCAGTTTACAGGGGGGGGATCAGCCCCAGCATTTT
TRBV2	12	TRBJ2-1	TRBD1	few	CASRSQGNEQFF	TGTGCCAGCAGGTCACAGGGGAATGAGCAGTTCTTC
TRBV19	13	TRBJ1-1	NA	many	CASTFGLRTEAFF	TGTGCCAGTACCTTCGGGCTGCGCACTGAAGCTTTCTTT
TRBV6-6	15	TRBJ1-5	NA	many	CASSFLGAAHQPQHF	TGTGCCAGCAGTTTTCTGGGGGCTGCTCATCAGCCCCAGCATTTT
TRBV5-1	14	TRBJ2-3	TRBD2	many	CASSLSGSTDTQYF	TGCGCCAGCAGCCTTAGCGGGAGCACAGATACGCAGTATTTT
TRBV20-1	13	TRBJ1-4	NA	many	CSALLATNEKLFF	TGCAGTGCCTTACTTGCAACTAATGAAAAACTGTTTTTT
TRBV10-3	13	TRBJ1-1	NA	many	CAISVQPNTEAFF	TGTGCCATCAGTGTACAGCCGAACACTGAAGCTTTCTTT
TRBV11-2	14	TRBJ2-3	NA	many	CASSPYTFTDTQYF	TGTGCCAGCAGCCCCTACACCTTCACAGATACGCAGTATTTT
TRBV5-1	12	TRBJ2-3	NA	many	CASSSNTDTQYF	TGCGCCAGCAGCTCAAACACAGATACGCAGTATTTT
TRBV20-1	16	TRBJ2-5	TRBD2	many	CSANNPSGRKQETQYF	TGCAGTGCCAATAACCCTAGCGGGAGGAAACAAGAGACCCAGTACTTC
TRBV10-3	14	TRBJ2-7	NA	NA	CAISEFSGGGEQYF	TGTGCCATCAGTGAGTTTTCAGGGGGGGGCGAGCAGTACTTC
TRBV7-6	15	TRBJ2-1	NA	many	CASSLGWGRDNEQFF	TGTGCCAGCAGCTTAGGGTGGGGTCGGGACAATGAGCAGTTCTTC
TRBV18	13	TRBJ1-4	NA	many	CASSPSTNEKLFF	TGTGCCAGCTCACCAAGTACTAATGAAAAACTGTTTTTT
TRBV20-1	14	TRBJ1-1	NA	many	CSARDAGAASEAFF	TGCAGTGCTAGAGATGCGGGCGCGGCGTCTGAAGCTTTCTTT
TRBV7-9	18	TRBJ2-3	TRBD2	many	CASSLAWTSGTGADTQYF	TGTGCCAGCAGCTTAGCTTGGACTAGCGGGACGGGGGCAGATACGCAGTATTTT
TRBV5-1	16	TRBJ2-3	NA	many	CASSLGLAHQADTQYF	TGCGCCAGCAGCTTGGGGTTAGCGCATCAGGCAGATACGCAGTATTTT
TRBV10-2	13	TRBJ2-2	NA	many	CASSEGNAGELFF	TGCGCCAGCAGTGAGGGCAACGCCGGGGAGCTGTTTTTT
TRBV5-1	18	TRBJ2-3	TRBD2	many	CASSLAGASGTIQDTQYF	TGCGCCAGCAGCTTGGCGGGGGCTAGCGGGACTATACAGGATACGCAGTATTTT
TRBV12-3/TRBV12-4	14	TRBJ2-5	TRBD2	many	CASRPSGSLETQYF	TGTGCCAGCAGACCAAGCGGGAGTCTAGAGACCCAGTACTTC
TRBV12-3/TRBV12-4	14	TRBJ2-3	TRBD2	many	CASSSGLATDTQYF	TGTGCCAGCAGTTCCGGACTAGCCACAGATACGCAGTATTTT
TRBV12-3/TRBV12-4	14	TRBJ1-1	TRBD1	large	CATRPGTGDPEAFF	TGTGCCACCCGACCCGGGACAGGGGATCCTGAAGCTTTCTTT
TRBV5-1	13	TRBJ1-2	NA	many	CASSLTEYYGYTF	TGCGCCAGCAGCTTGACGGAATACTATGGCTACACCTTC
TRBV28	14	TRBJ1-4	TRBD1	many	CASTVQGGNEKLFF	TGTGCCAGTACCGTACAGGGGGGAAATGAAAAACTGTTTTTT
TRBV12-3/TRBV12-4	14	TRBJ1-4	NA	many	CASRGQTTNEKLFF	TGTGCCAGCAGAGGACAGACAACTAATGAAAAACTGTTTTTT